These T cell receptor beta chains were read from a single sample in a study of blood T cell repertoires in COVID-19. Repertoires were generated with immunoSEQ multiplex PCR, while TCRdb's copy carries only in-frame clones and drops some. In the table there are about 86,000 clones, roughly four fifths of which are singletons. Sequencing input: peripheral blood. These TCRs come from a woman at least 80 years old with acute or convalescent COVID-19. CDR3s include the opening cysteine and the closing phenylalanine or tryptophan. D genes are given only for firm matches. Clone size, where shown, is once, few, many, or a class for clones that have expanded.

J gene	clone size	V gene	D gene	CDR3 DNA	CDR3 protein
TRBJ2-4	-	TRBV2	TRBD2	TGTGCCAGCAGTCATTTTAATGGGAGGGACAAAAACATTCAGTACTTC	CASSHFNGRDKNIQYF
TRBJ2-3	-	TRBV5-6	TRBD2	TGTGCCAGCAGCTTGGCTGTCCGGGCGGGAGGGTTTGCAGATACGCAGTATTTT	CASSLAVRAGGFADTQYF
TRBJ1-6	-	TRBV5-5	-	TGTGCCAGCAGCCCAGGACAGTTGGCGGGTTCACCCCTCCACTTT	CASSPGQLAGSPLHF
TRBJ2-7	once	TRBV5-3	-	TGTGCCAGAAGCTATGTGGAGGGCTCCGAGCAGTACTTC	CARSYVEGSEQYF
TRBJ1-4	few	TRBV5-4	-	TGTGCCAGCAGCTTCGGGTCCGCAACTAATGAAAAACTGTTTTTT	CASSFGSATNEKLFF
TRBJ2-5	-	TRBV5-1	TRBD2	TGCGCCAGCAGCTTAGGGACTAGCGGGATCTCGGGAGAGACCCAGTACTTC	CASSLGTSGISGETQYF
TRBJ2-3	-	TRBV7-2	-	TGTGCCAGCAGCGAACCCCAGACAGATACGCAGTATTTT	CASSEPQTDTQYF
TRBJ2-3	-	TRBV7-9	TRBD2	TGTGCCAGCAGGCTAGCCGGGGGGAGCACAGATACGCAGTATTTT	CASRLAGGSTDTQYF
TRBJ1-2	once	TRBV5-4	TRBD1	TGTGCCAGCAGCCTCTTTTTGGGACAGGCGGGTGGCTACACCTTC	CASSLFLGQAGGYTF
TRBJ2-3	-	TRBV3-1/TRBV3-2	TRBD2	TGTGCCAGCAGCCAAGTGTTTCGGGGGGGCCGGGCAGATACGCAGTATTTT	CASSQVFRGGRADTQYF
TRBJ1-1	-	TRBV28	-	TGTGCCAGCCGCTTAGGAGGCACTGAAGCTTTCTTT	CASRLGGTEAFF
TRBJ2-1	-	TRBV9	-	TGTGCCAGCAGCGTAGGTTTAGCCGTCAGCTCCTACAATGAGCAGTTCTTC	CASSVGLAVSSYNEQFF
TRBJ2-7	once	TRBV19	-	TGTGCCAGTAGCTCCCAGCAAGCGCCGAGCTCCTACGAGCAGTACTTC	CASSSQQAPSSYEQYF
TRBJ2-1	-	TRBV10-3	TRBD2	TGTGCCATCAGGGTTCTAGCGGGAAACAATGAGCAGTTCTTC	CAIRVLAGNNEQFF
TRBJ1-6	-	TRBV5-5	TRBD1	TGTGCCAGCAGCATTACAGGGGTTTCACCCCTCCACTTT	CASSITGVSPLHF
TRBJ2-7	-	TRBV27	TRBD2	TGTGCCAGCAGTTTAGCGGGAGGGAGTTCCTACGAGCAGTACTTC	CASSLAGGSSYEQYF
TRBJ2-2	-	TRBV5-1	-	TGCGCCAGCAGCTCTGGGAGTCACACCGGGGAGCTGTTTTTT	CASSSGSHTGELFF
TRBJ2-7	-	TRBV28	-	TGTGCCAGCAGTTTGTCAGGTCCCCCCTACGAGCAGTACTTC	CASSLSGPPYEQYF
TRBJ2-5	few	TRBV11-2	TRBD2	TGTGCCAGCAGCCAAGCGGGGGCTCAAGAGACCCAGTACTTC	CASSQAGAQETQYF
TRBJ1-2	-	TRBV4-2	TRBD1	TGTGCCAGCAGCCAAGCGGGACAGGGAGACGGCTACACCTTC	CASSQAGQGDGYTF
TRBJ1-1	-	TRBV18	-	TGTGCCAGCTCCCCGGGGGAGCCGAACACTGAAGCTTTCTTT	CASSPGEPNTEAFF
TRBJ1-5	few	TRBV19	TRBD1	TGTGCCAGTAGTATGTCGGGACAGAGCAATCAGCCCCAGCATTTT	CASSMSGQSNQPQHF
TRBJ1-3	-	TRBV19	-	TGTGCCAGTACTACAGGGCCCCCTGGAAACACCATATATTTT	CASTTGPPGNTIYF